Listed below are T cell receptor beta chains from one sample, sequenced in a study of vaccination and CD4 T cells after COVID-19. No antigens are known for them. One entry per CDR3 protein, called by TCRdb with MiXCR from the PCR reads. Of about 22,000 distinct CDR3 sequences in the sample, about 31% were seen once. What was sequenced was cultured CD4+ T cells from blood. The receptors were sampled from a human donor with COVID-19. The CDR3 runs from the conserved cysteine through the conserved F or W. Each record gives: CDR3 protein, CDR3 DNA, D gene, J gene, V gene, clone size. The D gene is left open where the match is weak. Not every row has a clone size; where given, it reads once, few, many or a size class.

CDR3aa: CASIEAGTANGYTF
CDR3nt: TGTGCCAGCATCGAGGCCGGGACTGCAAATGGCTACACCTTC
d_gene: -
j_gene: TRBJ1-2
v_gene: TRBV6-2/TRBV6-3
abundance: medium-sized

CDR3aa: CATSRAGRGAQETQYF
CDR3nt: TGTGCCACCAGCAGAGCGGGGCGGGGGGCACAAGAGACCCAGTACTTC
d_gene: TRBD2
j_gene: TRBJ2-5
v_gene: TRBV15
abundance: few

CDR3aa: CASSTERGQSYEQYF
CDR3nt: TGTGCCAGCTCAACGGAGAGGGGGCAGTCCTACGAGCAGTACTTC
d_gene: TRBD1
j_gene: TRBJ2-7
v_gene: TRBV7-9
abundance: -

CDR3aa: CSASTGQETQYF
CDR3nt: TGCAGTGCGAGTACAGGCCAAGAGACCCAGTACTTC
d_gene: -
j_gene: TRBJ2-5
v_gene: TRBV20-1
abundance: few

CDR3aa: CASRVMRQGHQPQHF
CDR3nt: TGTGCCAGCAGGGTTATGAGACAGGGGCATCAGCCCCAGCATTTT
d_gene: TRBD1
j_gene: TRBJ1-5
v_gene: TRBV28
abundance: -

CDR3aa: CASSPGTYGYTF
CDR3nt: TGTGCCAGCAGTCCCGGGACTTATGGCTACACCTTC
d_gene: -
j_gene: TRBJ1-2
v_gene: TRBV6-2/TRBV6-3
abundance: few

CDR3aa: CASRDGDRSSYEQYF
CDR3nt: TGTGCCAGCAGGGACGGGGACAGGTCTTCCTACGAGCAGTACTTC
d_gene: TRBD1
j_gene: TRBJ2-7
v_gene: TRBV2
abundance: few

CDR3aa: CASSVDRGNSPLHF
CDR3nt: TGTGCCAGTAGTGTGGACAGGGGCAATTCACCCCTCCACTTT
d_gene: TRBD1
j_gene: TRBJ1-6
v_gene: TRBV19
abundance: -

CDR3aa: CASSTDVNTEAFF
CDR3nt: TGCGCCAGCAGCACGGACGTGAACACTGAAGCTTTCTTT
d_gene: -
j_gene: TRBJ1-1
v_gene: TRBV5-1
abundance: once

CDR3aa: CASILVAGQGDGYTF
CDR3nt: TGTGCCAGCATTCTCGTTGCGGGACAGGGTGACGGCTACACCTTC
d_gene: TRBD1
j_gene: TRBJ1-2
v_gene: TRBV2
abundance: -

CDR3aa: CASRTQTGELFF
CDR3nt: TGTGCCAGCAGAACACAGACCGGGGAGCTGTTTTTT
d_gene: -
j_gene: TRBJ2-2
v_gene: TRBV6-1
abundance: -

CDR3aa: CATSRDKHRGEAFF
CDR3nt: TGTGCCACCAGCAGAGATAAGCACAGGGGAGAAGCTTTCTTT
d_gene: TRBD1
j_gene: TRBJ1-1
v_gene: TRBV15
abundance: -

CDR3aa: CSASTEQGGNQPQHF
CDR3nt: TGCAGTGCCTCAACAGAACAGGGGGGCAATCAGCCCCAGCATTTT
d_gene: TRBD1
j_gene: TRBJ1-5
v_gene: TRBV20-1
abundance: few

CDR3aa: CASGFTGPNSPLHF
CDR3nt: TGTGCCAGCGGATTCACAGGGCCGAATTCACCCCTCCACTTT
d_gene: -
j_gene: TRBJ1-6
v_gene: TRBV12-3/TRBV12-4
abundance: few

CDR3aa: CAGSEAARETQYF
CDR3nt: TGTGCCGGCAGTGAAGCCGCGCGGGAGACCCAGTACTTC
d_gene: -
j_gene: TRBJ2-5
v_gene: TRBV6-1
abundance: -

CDR3aa: CASSEQGPSNEQFF
CDR3nt: TGTGCCAGCAGTGAGCAGGGGCCCTCCAATGAGCAGTTCTTC
d_gene: -
j_gene: TRBJ2-1
v_gene: TRBV2
abundance: -

CDR3aa: CASSGLAGYQRFF
CDR3nt: TGTGCCAGCAGCGGACTAGCGGGGTACCAGCGGTTCTTC
d_gene: TRBD2
j_gene: TRBJ2-1
v_gene: TRBV5-4
abundance: -

CDR3aa: CASTPSGESQPQHF
CDR3nt: TGTGCCAGCACCCCAAGCGGAGAATCTCAGCCCCAGCATTTT
d_gene: -
j_gene: TRBJ1-5
v_gene: TRBV12-3/TRBV12-4
abundance: few

CDR3aa: CASSETSYPRDSYGYTF
CDR3nt: TGTGCCAGCAGTGAAACTAGCTACCCCCGGGACAGCTATGGCTACACCTTC
d_gene: TRBD1
j_gene: TRBJ1-2
v_gene: TRBV6-4
abundance: -

CDR3aa: CASVGQGAVYEQYF
CDR3nt: TGTGCCAGCGTCGGACAGGGGGCTGTCTACGAGCAGTACTTC
d_gene: TRBD1
j_gene: TRBJ2-7
v_gene: TRBV6-1
abundance: few

CDR3aa: CASSFHPRQETQYF
CDR3nt: TGTGCCAGCAGTTTCCACCCACGGCAAGAGACCCAGTACTTC
d_gene: -
j_gene: TRBJ2-5
v_gene: TRBV12-3/TRBV12-4
abundance: few

CDR3aa: CATPKGNTEAFF
CDR3nt: TGTGCCACCCCGAAGGGGAACACTGAAGCTTTCTTT
d_gene: -
j_gene: TRBJ1-1
v_gene: TRBV30
abundance: -

CDR3aa: CASSFSVGTRIQYF
CDR3nt: TGTGCCAGCAGTTTCTCGGTAGGGACCCGGATTCAGTACTTC
d_gene: -
j_gene: TRBJ2-4
v_gene: TRBV28
abundance: -

CDR3aa: CASSLGAVMNTEAFF
CDR3nt: TGCGCCAGCAGCTTGGGGGCAGTCATGAACACTGAAGCTTTCTTT
d_gene: -
j_gene: TRBJ1-1
v_gene: TRBV5-1
abundance: few

CDR3aa: CASSVTDSSAKNIQYF
CDR3nt: TGTGCCAGCAGCGTTACGGATTCATCGGCCAAAAACATTCAGTACTTC
d_gene: -
j_gene: TRBJ2-4
v_gene: TRBV9
abundance: -

CDR3aa: CSARVTGNTGELFF
CDR3nt: TGCAGTGCTAGAGTAACGGGAAACACCGGGGAGCTGTTTTTT
d_gene: -
j_gene: TRBJ2-2
v_gene: TRBV20-1
abundance: -

CDR3aa: CASSEVGGGYGYTF
CDR3nt: TGTGCCAGCAGTGAAGTGGGGGGTGGCTATGGCTACACCTTC
d_gene: -
j_gene: TRBJ1-2
v_gene: TRBV6-1
abundance: few

CDR3aa: CASSLGESNYGYTF
CDR3nt: TGTGCCAGCAGTTTAGGGGAGTCGAACTATGGCTACACCTTC
d_gene: -
j_gene: TRBJ1-2
v_gene: TRBV6-5
abundance: few

CDR3aa: CASSGGGTLGAEAFF
CDR3nt: TGCGCCAGCAGCGGGGGCGGTACCTTGGGCGCTGAAGCTTTCTTT
d_gene: -
j_gene: TRBJ1-1
v_gene: TRBV5-1
abundance: -

CDR3aa: CASGVGGSYNSPLHF
CDR3nt: TGTGCCAGCGGAGTAGGGGGTTCCTATAATTCACCCCTCCACTTT
d_gene: -
j_gene: TRBJ1-6
v_gene: TRBV6-1
abundance: -

CDR3aa: CASSPPTGFSPLHF
CDR3nt: TGTGCCAGCAGCCCTCCGACAGGTTTTTCACCCCTCCACTTT
d_gene: -
j_gene: TRBJ1-6
v_gene: TRBV7-2
abundance: few

CDR3aa: CASSMGQNYGYTF
CDR3nt: TGTGCCAGCAGCATGGGACAGAACTATGGCTACACCTTC
d_gene: TRBD1
j_gene: TRBJ1-2
v_gene: TRBV7-3
abundance: few

CDR3aa: CASSSNRGGAGRHTQYF
CDR3nt: TGTGCCAGCAGCTCGAATAGGGGCGGGGCCGGGAGACATACGCAGTATTTT
d_gene: -
j_gene: TRBJ2-3
v_gene: TRBV7-9
abundance: -

CDR3aa: CASSKGQGEETQYF
CDR3nt: TGTGCCAGCAGCAAAGGCCAGGGGGAAGAGACCCAGTACTTC
d_gene: TRBD1
j_gene: TRBJ2-5
v_gene: TRBV27
abundance: -

CDR3aa: CASSYIGTGDNQPQHF
CDR3nt: TGTGCCAGCAGTTACATCGGGACAGGGGACAATCAGCCCCAGCATTTT
d_gene: TRBD1
j_gene: TRBJ1-5
v_gene: TRBV6-5
abundance: few

CDR3aa: CSARNPNTEAFF
CDR3nt: TGCAGTGCGCGGAACCCGAACACTGAAGCTTTCTTT
d_gene: -
j_gene: TRBJ1-1
v_gene: TRBV20-1
abundance: few

CDR3aa: CASSSRGGSSTDTQYF
CDR3nt: TGTGCCAGCAGCTCCCGCGGAGGAAGTAGCACAGATACGCAGTATTTT
d_gene: -
j_gene: TRBJ2-3
v_gene: TRBV11-1
abundance: -

CDR3aa: CASSLGREYGYTF
CDR3nt: TGTGCCAGTAGTCTAGGACGGGAATATGGCTACACCTTC
d_gene: -
j_gene: TRBJ1-2
v_gene: TRBV19
abundance: -

CDR3aa: CAISEQGTYQPQHF
CDR3nt: TGTGCCATCAGTGAGCAGGGGACCTATCAGCCCCAGCATTTT
d_gene: -
j_gene: TRBJ1-5
v_gene: TRBV10-3
abundance: -

CDR3aa: CSAREPPDTQYF
CDR3nt: TGCAGTGCTAGAGAACCCCCCGATACGCAGTATTTT
d_gene: -
j_gene: TRBJ2-3
v_gene: TRBV20-1
abundance: -

CDR3aa: CASRLPLTGVEQYF
CDR3nt: TGTGCCAGCAGGCTACCTCTGACAGGGGTCGAGCAGTACTTC
d_gene: TRBD1
j_gene: TRBJ2-7
v_gene: TRBV6-2/TRBV6-3
abundance: few

CDR3aa: CASAQTGGNQPQHF
CDR3nt: TGTGCCAGCGCTCAGACAGGGGGCAATCAGCCCCAGCATTTT
d_gene: TRBD1
j_gene: TRBJ1-5
v_gene: TRBV6-1
abundance: -

CDR3aa: CSANGQGRNSPLHF
CDR3nt: TGCAGTGCTAATGGACAGGGGCGGAATTCACCCCTCCACTTT
d_gene: TRBD1
j_gene: TRBJ1-6
v_gene: TRBV20-1
abundance: few

CDR3aa: CSAREGQGYEQYF
CDR3nt: TGCAGTGCTAGGGAAGGCCAGGGCTACGAGCAGTACTTC
d_gene: -
j_gene: TRBJ2-7
v_gene: TRBV20-1
abundance: few

CDR3aa: CSAERLAGGHNEQFF
CDR3nt: TGCAGTGCTGAGAGACTAGCGGGGGGGCATAATGAGCAGTTCTTC
d_gene: TRBD2
j_gene: TRBJ2-1
v_gene: TRBV20-1
abundance: -

CDR3aa: CASTYNGGRGTDTQYF
CDR3nt: TGCGCCAGCACCTACAACGGGGGGCGGGGTACAGATACGCAGTATTTT
d_gene: -
j_gene: TRBJ2-3
v_gene: TRBV5-1
abundance: -

CDR3aa: CASSPSGTGASSQPQHF
CDR3nt: TGTGCCAGCAGCCCCTCCGGGACAGGGGCGTCTAGTCAGCCCCAGCATTTT
d_gene: TRBD1
j_gene: TRBJ1-5
v_gene: TRBV6-1
abundance: few

CDR3aa: CASSLDRRPNIQYF
CDR3nt: TGTGCCAGCAGCTTAGATAGACGGCCAAACATTCAGTACTTC
d_gene: -
j_gene: TRBJ2-4
v_gene: TRBV11-2
abundance: -

CDR3aa: CASSLDRDGQPQHF
CDR3nt: TGCGCCAGCAGCTTGGACAGGGACGGGCAGCCCCAGCATTTT
d_gene: -
j_gene: TRBJ1-5
v_gene: TRBV5-1
abundance: few

CDR3aa: CASSLWGGVETQYF
CDR3nt: TGTGCCAGCAGCTTATGGGGGGGGGTTGAGACCCAGTACTTC
d_gene: TRBD2
j_gene: TRBJ2-5
v_gene: TRBV7-2
abundance: -

CDR3aa: CASSPSGGGEQFF
CDR3nt: TGTGCCAGCAGCCCTTCAGGGGGGGGTGAGCAGTTCTTC
d_gene: -
j_gene: TRBJ2-1
v_gene: TRBV11-2
abundance: -

CDR3aa: CASSYARQSETQYF
CDR3nt: TGTGCCAGCAGTTACGCCAGACAGTCGGAGACCCAGTACTTC
d_gene: -
j_gene: TRBJ2-5
v_gene: TRBV6-5
abundance: -

CDR3aa: CSARATAYNQPQHF
CDR3nt: TGCAGTGCTAGGGCCACAGCGTACAATCAGCCCCAGCATTTT
d_gene: -
j_gene: TRBJ1-5
v_gene: TRBV20-1
abundance: few